This passage covers 20 T cell receptor beta chains from one sample sequenced in a study of T cell changes during pregnancy in multiple sclerosis (dated by TCRdb to the late 2010s). The receptor library was made with the immunoSEQ multiplex PCR assay. This is the immuneACCESS table as TCRdb keeps it, with only in-frame sequences that have V and J called. A part of the clones is gone; compared with another copy, unresolved V genes explain less than half, and the rest is unexplained. This sample comprises some 57,000 clones, under 95% of them detected only once. Clones ranked in the top ten supply nearly 0.5% of the sample. Sequencing was performed on CD4+ T cells from peripheral blood mononuclear cells, taken after pregnancy. These receptors came from a female donor in good health, enrolled as a control in a pregnancy study.

J is TRBJ1-2 and V is TRBV6-1; D is undetermined. This CDR3 contains 13 residues. Germline V gene data show CDR1 as MNHNS and CDR2 as SASEGT. V was shortened by 11 bases and J by 5 bases, with 18 bases between the two germline ends. The CDR3 nucleotides read TGTGCCGTCAGTCGCCGGGAGGGTTATGGCTACACCTTC. Translating it yields CAVSRREGYGYTF.

The gene calls are TRBV4-3 and TRBJ1-2, with 7 bases aligning to TRBD1. Germline CDR1 LGHNA, CDR2 YSLEER. Trimming cost V 1 base and J 8 bases; bases outside gene matches: 10. The CDR3 has 15 amino acids. The CDR3 loop is CASSQAQWTGSGYTF. The CDR3 nucleotides read TGCGCCAGCAGCCAAGCCCAATGGACAGGTTCAGGCTACACCTTC.

The CDR3 reads CANSRTGDPYEQYF. As DNA, the CDR3 is TGTGCCAACTCCAGGACAGGGGACCCCTACGAGCAGTACTTC. The chain combines TRBV5-8 with TRBJ2-7, with 9 bases that match TRBD1. Germline lookup yields CDR1 SGHTS and CDR2 YDEGEE. This CDR3 contains 14 residues. The trim removed 9 bases at V and 2 bases at J, leaving 9 bases unmatched.

CDR3 DNA sequence: TGTGCCAGTAGTATAGGACAGGGGGTAGGAGAAAAACTGTTTTTT. Its translation is CASSIGQGVGEKLFF. The rearrangement joins TRBV19 to TRBJ1-4; 9 positions agree with TRBD1. Germline CDR1 is LNHDA and CDR2 is SQIVND (reference sequence). The CDR3 length is 15 residues. V lost 1 base and J lost 8; bases outside the gene matches: 5.

The genes are TRBV7-2 and TRBJ2-1; possible D gene TRBD2, 7 bases. The ends were cut back, 2 bases at V and 6 bases at J, with 17 bases in the middle. Germline V lookup: CDR1 SGHTA, CDR2 FQGNSA. This CDR3 spans 16 amino acids. DNA of the CDR3: TGTGCCAGCAGCTTAAATTATAGGGGGGGGATCAATGAGCAGTTCTTC. Protein product: CASSLNYRGGINEQFF.

The CDR3 spells CASSQDIRTRGGNTIYF. The DNA of the CDR3 is TGTGCCAGCAGCCAAGATATCAGGACTCGTGGTGGAAACACCATATATTTT. The chain employs TRBV14 and TRBJ1-3; unclear D gene. V shed 0 bases and J shed 3 bases, with 15 bases lying between them. Looked up from germline, CDR1 is SGHDN and CDR2 is FVKESK. This CDR3 region has 17 residues.

This clone was observed a few times. The genes are TRBV7-9 and TRBJ2-7; possibly TRBD2 for D (6 bases). Germline values: CDR1 SEHNR, CDR2 FQNEAQ (reference sequence). The CDR3 extends over 14 amino acids. With 5 bases removed from V and 7 bases from J, the gap between germline ends came to 18 bases. CDR3 DNA sequence: TGTGCCAGCAGCGGCGGGACGGCCGCGAGTGAGCAGTACTTC. Protein product: CASSGGTAASEQYF.

The chain uses TRBV6-5 and TRBJ1-1; D is unclear. CDR1 is MNHEY and CDR2 is SVGAGI in the germline V gene. Deletions cut 5 bases from V and 8 bases from J, with 15 bases between. This CDR3 contains 13 residues. CDR3 nucleotides: TGTGCCAGCAGTCCTCCGGGGTACTCAGAAGCTTTCTTT. It is translated as CASSPPGYSEAFF.

The rearrangement uses TRBV7-6 and TRBJ2-1, with 13 positions matching TRBD2. Germline CDR1 reads SGHVS; CDR2 reads FNYEAQ. With V trimmed by 5 bases and J by 4 bases, 8 bases remained unmatched. This CDR3 has 17 residues. The CDR3 reads CASSPELAGGTYNEQFF. Written as DNA, the CDR3 is TGTGCCAGCAGCCCCGAACTAGCGGGGGGGACGTACAATGAGCAGTTCTTC.

The rearrangement uses TRBV4-2 and TRBJ1-1; 7 bases are shared with TRBD1. The V gene end was trimmed by 4 bases and the J gene end by 6 bases; junction bases not matched to a gene: 2. Germline V gene data show CDR1 as LGHNA and CDR2 as YNFKEQ. The CDR3 runs 12 residues. The CDR3 loop is CASSPTGPEAFF. CDR3 coding DNA: TGTGCCAGCAGCCCGACAGGGCCTGAAGCTTTCTTT.

The genes are TRBV5-5 and TRBJ2-7; D may be TRBD2 (7 bases). The CDR3 spans 13 residues. The V end was cut by 4 bases, the J end by 2 bases, with 10 bases between. Germline V gene data show CDR1 as SGHKS and CDR2 as YYEKEE (reference sequence). Here the CDR3 reads CASSRGGAYEQYF. The CDR3 nucleotides read TGTGCCAGCAGCCGAGGGGGGGCCTACGAGCAGTACTTC.

This rearrangement joins TRBV6-5 to TRBJ1-1, with D maybe TRBD1 (5 bases). Germline V gene data show CDR1 as MNHEY and CDR2 as SVGAGI. The CDR3 sequence is 13 residues long. The V end lost 7 bases, the J end lost 7 bases, and 16 bases lay between the germline ends. The CDR3, as DNA: TGTGCCAGCACCTCCACAGGCGACCGTGAAGCTTTCTTT. Encoded protein: CASTSTGDREAFF.

V usage is TRBV18 and J usage is TRBJ2-3, with 12 bases matching TRBD2. V shed 0 bases, J shed 5 bases, and the junction held 6 bases outside the gene matches. The CDR3 totals 17 residues. Germline CDR1 reads KGHSH; CDR2 reads LQKENI. CDR3 sequence (DNA): TGTGCCAGCTCACCACCGGCTAGCGGGGGGGCCGGAGATACGCAGTATTTT. This translates into CASSPPASGGAGDTQYF.

This rearrangement joins TRBV30 to TRBJ2-3; TRBD1 matches at 8 bases. This CDR3 contains 13 residues. Unmatched junction bases numbered 4, after V lost 8 bases and J lost 0 bases. Germline V gene lookup returns CDR1 GTSNPN and CDR2 SVGIG (reference sequence). The CDR3 DNA reads TGTGCCCATCGACAGGGGAGCACAGATACGCAGTATTTT. Its protein is CAHRQGSTDTQYF.

The chain recombines TRBV30 with TRBJ2-3; TRBD2 matches 9 bases. This CDR3 has 16 residues. Germline V CDR1 and CDR2: GTSNPN, SVGIG (reference sequence). The V segment lost 0 bases and the J segment 0 bases; nucleotides outside the gene matches: 4. The CDR3 DNA reads as TGTGCCTGGAGTGTTGGGCTAGCGGGGAGCACAGATACGCAGTATTTT. Translation gives CAWSVGLAGSTDTQYF.

The chain employs TRBV25-1 and TRBJ1-1, with 7 nucleotides matching TRBD1. Germline V gene data show CDR1 as MGHDK and CDR2 as SYGVNS. The CDR3 runs 15 residues. The ends lost 1 base at V and 4 bases at J; junction bases unmatched: 6. CDR3 in amino acids: CASSEWSDRSTEAFF. In DNA form, the CDR3 reads TGTGCCAGCAGTGAATGGTCGGACAGGTCCACTGAAGCTTTCTTT. Filled out from reference TRBV25-1 and TRBJ1-1, the complete variable domain reads EADIYQTPRYLVIGTGKKITLECSQTMGHDKMYWYQQDPGMELHLIHYSYGVNSTEKGDLSSESTVSRIRTEHFPLTLESARPSHTSQYLCASSEWSDRSTEAFFGQGTRLTVV.

The chain is built from TRBV19 and TRBJ1-5; D is perhaps TRBD1 (6 bases). CDR3 length equals 14 residues. Deletions cut 7 bases from V and 7 bases from J, with 17 bases between. Germline V gives CDR1 LNHDA, CDR2 SQIVND (reference sequence). The CDR3 loop reads CASNLPGGHQPQHF. Written as DNA, the CDR3 is TGTGCCAGTAACCTGCCGGGGGGGCACCAGCCCCAGCATTTT. The complete variable domain, with remaining parts taken from reference TRBV19 and TRBJ1-5, reads DGGITQSPKYLFRKEGQNVTLSCEQNLNHDAMYWYRQDPGQGLRLIYYSQIVNDFQKGDIAEGYSVSREKKESFPLTVTSAQKNPTAFYLCASNLPGGHQPQHFGDGTRLSIL.

This clone was seen once. J is TRBJ2-2 and V is TRBV9, with 9 bases aligning to TRBD2. The length of the CDR3 is 16 residues. The V segment lost 0 bases and the J segment 1 base; nucleotides outside the gene matches: 1. Per germline, CDR1 SGDLS and CDR2 YYNGEE. The CDR3 region is CASSVGLAENTGELFF. In DNA form, the CDR3 reads TGTGCCAGCAGCGTAGGACTAGCGGAGAACACCGGGGAGCTGTTTTTT.

This clone was counted between two and nine times. This rearrangement joins TRBV6-5 to TRBJ1-1, with D tentatively TRBD1 (6 bases). Trimming shortened V by 5 bases and J by 2 bases, and 12 bases separated the two germline ends. In germline, CDR1 is MNHEY, CDR2 SVGAGI. The CDR3 is made up of 14 amino acids. The CDR3 loop is CASSRGQPNTEAFF. The CDR3 DNA follows: TGTGCCAGCAGTCGGGGACAACCAAACACTGAAGCTTTCTTT.

The chain employs TRBV21-1 and TRBJ2-7; TRBD1, the table's D call, was not compared with the DNA. TRBV21-1 is a pseudogene locus. This CDR3 has 14 residues. The CDR3 DNA sequence: TGTGCCAGCAGCATTGACGGACAGGGGTCATCGCAGTACTTC. Protein sequence: CASSIDGQGSSQYF.